The 16 T cell receptor beta chains listed next were all sequenced from one sample in a study of T cell responses to AZD1222 COVID-19 vaccine (dated by TCRdb to about 2021). Library generation was performed with the immunoSEQ multiplex PCR assay. In TCRdb, the immuneACCESS table is reduced to in-frame sequences with V and J assigned. These tables do not hold every clone; where another copy was compared, an unresolved V gene accounts for under half, and the others remain unexplained. The sample table lists roughly 150,000 clones, roughly 93% of them with a count of one. 9% to 9.5% of the sample comes from the top ten. The time point tag for this specimen amounts to: about 28 days (+/-7) after the second vaccine dose. Sample: peripheral blood, taken 28 days after the second AZD1222 dose. Receptor source: an adult who received the AZD1222 COVID-19 vaccine.

This rearrangement joins TRBV3-1 (or the pseudogene TRBV3-2) to TRBJ1-5; D is undetermined. V lost 2 bases, J lost 1 base, and 12 bases lay in between. The CDR3 is 16 residues long. The germline CDR1 and CDR2 sequences are LGHDT and YNNKEL (reference sequence). In DNA, the CDR3 is TGTGCCAGCAGCCAAATATCGTCACCAAGCAATCAGCCCCAGCATTTT. Its protein is CASSQISSPSNQPQHF.

V usage is TRBV2 and J usage is TRBJ1-1; tentative D call: TRBD1 (5 bases). Germline-derived CDR1 and CDR2 are SNHLY and FYNNEI. V lost 7 bases, J lost 4 bases, and 10 bases lay in between. The CDR3 is 12 residues long. The DNA of the CDR3 is TGTGCCAGCACGGGGGAGGTCACTGAAGCTTTCTTT. Translated: CASTGEVTEAFF.

The chain employs TRBV19 and TRBJ1-1; D gene uncertain. Trimming pared 7 bases from V and 7 bases from J, leaving 10 bases between. The CDR3 is 11 residues long. CDR1 and CDR2 (germline): LNHDA, SQIVND (reference sequence). The CDR3: CASTGVVEAFF. The CDR3 bases are TGTGCCAGTACGGGCGTAGTTGAAGCTTTCTTT.

The J gene is TRBJ1-1, the V gene TRBV6-5, with D unclear. This CDR3 region has 15 residues. Germline V CDR1 and CDR2: MNHEY, SVGAGI. V was pared by 2 bases and J by 4 bases, with 14 bases between. The CDR3 reads CASSYPNKELTEAFF. The CDR3 DNA follows: TGTGCCAGCAGTTACCCCAACAAGGAGCTCACTGAAGCTTTCTTT.

This clone was seen a single time. The chain uses TRBV18 and TRBJ1-2; D is possibly TRBD1 (5 bases). The CDR3 has 15 residues. Looked up from germline, CDR1 is KGHSH and CDR2 is LQKENI. Trimming cost V 3 bases and J 4 bases, with 15 bases left between them. This CDR3 reads CASSPGAGSFYGYTF. The DNA for the CDR3 is TGTGCCAGCTCACCGGGCGCAGGGAGTTTCTATGGCTACACCTTC.

The rearrangement joins TRBV5-6 to TRBJ2-2; D is unresolved. V was shortened by 1 base and J by 6 bases, with 10 bases between the two germline ends. The germline CDR1 and CDR2 sequences are SGHDT and YYEEEE. The CDR3 is 14 residues long. The CDR3 sequence is CASSLPIRAGELFF. As DNA, the CDR3 is TGTGCCAGCAGCTTGCCGATAAGGGCCGGGGAGCTGTTTTTT.

This chain links TRBV4-3 with TRBJ1-5; perhaps TRBD1 as D (6 bases). The CDR3 sequence is 15 residues long. Trimming took 0 bases from V and 6 from J, leaving 12 bases between them. Germline V lookup: CDR1 LGHNA, CDR2 YSLEER. The CDR3 protein is CASSQDRGAIQPQHF. The CDR3 DNA reads as TGCGCCAGCAGCCAAGATCGGGGGGCAATTCAGCCCCAGCATTTT.

The table lists this clone with a count of one. This chain joins TRBV30 and TRBJ2-7; D gene unclear. The V end was cut by 4 bases, the J end by 2 bases, with 12 bases between. This CDR3 has 13 amino acids. Germline V gene sequence: CDR1 GTSNPN, CDR2 SVGIG (reference sequence). Here the CDR3 DNA reads TGTGCCTGGACTGTCGGAGCTACCTACGAGCAGTACTTC. It is translated as CAWTVGATYEQYF.

The genes are TRBV5-1 and TRBJ1-2; 7 bases align to TRBD1. This CDR3 has 15 residues. The germline V gene has CDR1 SGHRS and CDR2 YFSETQ. The J segment lost 4 bases and the V segment lost 4 bases, leaving 10 bases of the junction unmatched. For the CDR3, the DNA is TGCGCCAGCAGCCCGGGTGGAGGGGGCGGCTATGGCTACACCTTC. This encodes CASSPGGGGGYGYTF.

This chain links TRBV2 with TRBJ1-2; D not resolved. The V gene's germline CDR1 is SNHLY and CDR2 FYNNEI. The CDR3 has 16 residues. V was pared by 3 bases and J by 6 bases, with 20 bases between. For the CDR3, the DNA is TGTGCCAGCAGTGACACAGTCGCCCCGGCGCGGGATGGCTACACCTTC. Amino acids: CASSDTVAPARDGYTF.

This clone showed up just once. This rearrangement joins TRBV7-8 to TRBJ1-2; D remains unclear. The length of the CDR3 is 15 residues. V lost 4 bases to trimming and J lost 4 bases, with 16 bases between them. Germline V gene data show CDR1 as SGHVS and CDR2 as FQNEAQ. DNA of the CDR3: TGTGCCAGCAGCTCACGCCAATCGGACGCCTATGGCTACACCTTC. It is translated as CASSSRQSDAYGYTF.

This chain joins TRBV5-1 and TRBJ1-2; TRBD1 is a possible D gene (6 bases). V lost 0 bases, J lost 1 base, and 22 bases lay in between. Germline V gene lookup returns CDR1 SGHRS and CDR2 YFSETQ. CDR3 length equals 19 residues. CDR3 protein: CASSLERDTSRGFNYGYTF. CDR3 nucleotides: TGCGCCAGCAGCTTGGAGAGGGACACGAGCCGGGGTTTTAACTATGGCTACACCTTC.

The V call is TRBV4-1, the J call TRBJ1-1; TRBD1 might be the D (6 bases). CDR3 size: 13 residues. Trimming stripped 6 bases from V and 3 bases from J, with 11 bases between. Germline assignment: CDR1 MGHRA and CDR2 YSYEKL. For the CDR3, the DNA is TGCGCCAGCAGAAGAGGGGGGTACACTGAAGCTTTCTTT. Protein: CASRRGGYTEAFF.

This clone turned up a few times. The V and J genes are TRBV30 and TRBJ2-1; TRBD2 matches 9 bases. The CDR3 consists of 14 residues. Germline lookup yields CDR1 GTSNPN and CDR2 SVGIG (reference sequence). V lost 0 bases to trimming and J lost 5 bases; unmatched junction nucleotides: 2. The CDR3 nucleotides are TGTGCCTGGAGTGTTTTAGCGGGGGACAATGAGCAGTTCTTC. It yields the protein CAWSVLAGDNEQFF.

The chain joins TRBV6-6 to TRBJ1-1, with TRBD1 matching over 8 bases. Germline lookup yields CDR1 MNHNY and CDR2 SVGAGI (reference sequence). The CDR3 totals 15 residues. Trimming cost V 4 bases and J 8 bases; bases outside gene matches: 12. The CDR3 bases are TGTGCCAGCAGTTCTACTGACAGGGGCGAGAACGAAGCTTTCTTT. Translated: CASSSTDRGENEAFF.

The rearrangement uses TRBV6-4 and TRBJ2-1; D not resolved. CDR3 size: 14 residues. Germline V lookup: CDR1 MRHNA, CDR2 SNTAGT. Trimming cost V 0 bases and J 6 bases, with 9 bases left between them. Written as DNA, the CDR3 is TGTGCCAGCAGTGACTCAACTGACCGCAATGAGCAGTTCTTC. Translated: CASSDSTDRNEQFF.